These 14 T cell receptor beta chains originate from one sample sequenced in a study of radiotherapy plus CTLA-4 blockade in lung cancer. Profiling relied on immunoSEQ multiplex PCR, and the TCRdb table lists in-frame clones only, not all of them. The sample contains about 62,000 clones, around 69% of which appear only once. The sample was peripheral blood, taken from a patient treated with radiotherapy plus ipilimumab. The source is a human donor with non-small cell lung cancer who had a complete response to radiotherapy plus ipilimumab.

The chain combines TRBV5-1 with TRBJ2-3; TRBD2 matches at 9 bases. The junction had 12 bases not matched to a gene; V was cut back by 3 bases and J by 1 base. Germline V gene data show CDR1 as SGHRS and CDR2 as YFSETQ. The length of the CDR3 is 18 residues. The CDR3 loop reads CASSSRGSAGGGTDTQYF. CDR3 DNA sequence: TGCGCCAGCAGCTCTAGGGGCTCAGCGGGAGGTGGCACAGATACGCAGTATTTT.

On this clone itself: A junction end diverges from the germline sequence, so it may reflect a read error. This rearrangement joins TRBV11-2 to TRBJ2-7; TRBD1 might be the D (6 bases). The CDR3 totals 13 residues. The germline CDR1 and CDR2 sequences are SGHAT and FQNNGV. DNA for the CDR3: TGTGCCAGCAGCCCAGGGGAGCGGTACGGGCAGTACTTC. Translated: CASSPGERYGQYF.

The chain carries TRBV5-8 and TRBJ2-6; 8 bases map to TRBD1. CDR1 is SGHTS, CDR2 YDEGEE, per germline. The CDR3 has 18 amino acids. V was clipped by 4 bases and J by 0 bases; unmatched bases: 9. CDR3 coding DNA: TGTGCCAGCAGCGGGGGACAGGTTCAAATCTCTGGGGCCAACGTCCTGACTTTC. It is translated as CASSGGQVQISGANVLTF.

Concerning this clone itself: Mismatch with germline at one junction end may stem from a read error. The V and J genes are TRBV18 and TRBJ2-2; 8 bases are a match to TRBD2. Germline V gene lookup returns CDR1 KGHSH and CDR2 LQKENI. The CDR3 sequence is 16 residues long. The chain's CDR3 is CASPPREGQLAGELFF. The CDR3 DNA sequence: TGTGCCAGCCCACCACGGGAGGGGCAGTTGGCCGGGGAGCTGTTTTTT.

This clone was counted a single time. The chain joins TRBV19 to TRBJ2-1; D gene ambiguous. CDR3 size: 13 residues. Trimming took 4 bases from V and 7 from J, leaving 11 bases between them. Germline V gene data show CDR1 as LNHDA and CDR2 as SQIVND (reference sequence). DNA of the CDR3: TGTGCCAGTAGTAGTTGGGCTGGTAATGAGCAGTTCTTC. This translates into CASSSWAGNEQFF.

The J gene is TRBJ1-1, the V gene TRBV19; D is perhaps TRBD1 (5 bases). The CDR3 loop spans 15 amino acids. Germline CDR1 and CDR2: LNHDA and SQIVND (reference sequence). V lost 6 bases and J 4 bases, leaving 18 bases between the germline ends. The CDR3: CASSWRGPRPTEAFF. For the CDR3, the DNA is TGTGCCAGTAGCTGGAGGGGACCCAGGCCCACTGAAGCTTTCTTT.

This clone has only one observation. This chain uses TRBV28 with TRBJ2-7; D is undetermined. Germline values: CDR1 MDHEN, CDR2 SYDVKM. The CDR3 consists of 11 residues. The V and J ends lost 4 bases and 3 bases respectively, with 4 bases between them. CDR3 amino acids: CASSSLYEQYF. CDR3 bases: TGTGCCAGCAGTTCCCTCTACGAGCAGTACTTC.

The genes are TRBV29-1 and TRBJ2-3; TRBD1 agrees at 9 bases. The CDR3 has 14 residues. CDR1 and CDR2 from the germline V gene are SQVTM and ANQGSEA. The V and J ends lost 6 bases and 4 bases, in that order; junction bases with no gene match: 8. In DNA form, the CDR3 reads TGCAGCGTCGACACAGGGGGCGCCGCAGATACGCAGTATTTT. It codes for CSVDTGGAADTQYF.

The gene calls are TRBV30 and TRBJ1-5; TRBD1 is a possible D gene (6 bases). The V end lost 2 bases, the J end lost 2 bases, and 10 bases lay between the germline ends. Germline V gene sequence: CDR1 GTSNPN, CDR2 SVGIG (reference sequence). The CDR3 length is 14 residues. The CDR3 nucleotides are TGTGCCTGGAGTCGGACAGTTGGCAATCAGCCCCAGCATTTT. Protein sequence: CAWSRTVGNQPQHF.

This sequence joins TRBV15 and TRBJ2-3; 9 bases line up with TRBD2. This CDR3 comprises 16 residues. V dropped 2 bases and J dropped 1; count of bases not matched to a gene: 4. Germline V gene lookup returns CDR1 LNHNV and CDR2 YYDKDF (reference sequence). CDR3 sequence: CATSRNLAGGTDTQYF. The CDR3 DNA sequence: TGTGCCACCAGCAGAAACTTAGCGGGGGGCACAGATACGCAGTATTTT.

V usage is TRBV20-1 and J usage is TRBJ2-7; possibly TRBD1 for D (6 bases). V lost 6 bases and J lost 8, with 14 bases in between. The CDR3 spans 11 residues. Germline CDR1 reads DFQATT; CDR2 reads SNEGSKA (reference sequence). The CDR3 region is CSARGGSKQYF. The CDR3 DNA reads TGCAGTGCCAGGGGTGGGTCCAAGCAGTACTTC.

The V and J genes are TRBV5-1 and TRBJ2-1, with D perhaps matching TRBD2 (5 bases). CDR3 length: 15 residues. Germline V gene lookup returns CDR1 SGHRS and CDR2 YFSETQ. Deletions cut 1 base from V and 8 bases from J, with 16 bases between. The CDR3 DNA is TGCGCCAGCAGCTTGCCCCTGGGGAGACGGGATGAGCAGTTCTTC. Translation gives CASSLPLGRRDEQFF.

This chain joins TRBV6-1 and TRBJ2-1; no reliable D call. Per germline, CDR1 MNHNS and CDR2 SASEGT. The V gene lost 8 bases and the J gene lost 5 bases, with 13 bases spanning the gap. The CDR3 length is 13 residues. CDR3 in DNA: TGTGCCAGCTGGTTGGGCCGACACAATGAGCAGTTCTTC. This encodes CASWLGRHNEQFF.

The rearrangement links TRBV21-1 to TRBJ2-7; the table's TRBD1 call for D was not verified on the DNA. TRBV21-1 is flagged as a pseudogene. The CDR3 runs to 15 residues. CDR3 residues: CASSKSQDRGLEQYF. CDR3 nucleotides: TGTGCCAGCAGCAAAAGTCAGGACAGGGGGCTCGAGCAGTACTTC.